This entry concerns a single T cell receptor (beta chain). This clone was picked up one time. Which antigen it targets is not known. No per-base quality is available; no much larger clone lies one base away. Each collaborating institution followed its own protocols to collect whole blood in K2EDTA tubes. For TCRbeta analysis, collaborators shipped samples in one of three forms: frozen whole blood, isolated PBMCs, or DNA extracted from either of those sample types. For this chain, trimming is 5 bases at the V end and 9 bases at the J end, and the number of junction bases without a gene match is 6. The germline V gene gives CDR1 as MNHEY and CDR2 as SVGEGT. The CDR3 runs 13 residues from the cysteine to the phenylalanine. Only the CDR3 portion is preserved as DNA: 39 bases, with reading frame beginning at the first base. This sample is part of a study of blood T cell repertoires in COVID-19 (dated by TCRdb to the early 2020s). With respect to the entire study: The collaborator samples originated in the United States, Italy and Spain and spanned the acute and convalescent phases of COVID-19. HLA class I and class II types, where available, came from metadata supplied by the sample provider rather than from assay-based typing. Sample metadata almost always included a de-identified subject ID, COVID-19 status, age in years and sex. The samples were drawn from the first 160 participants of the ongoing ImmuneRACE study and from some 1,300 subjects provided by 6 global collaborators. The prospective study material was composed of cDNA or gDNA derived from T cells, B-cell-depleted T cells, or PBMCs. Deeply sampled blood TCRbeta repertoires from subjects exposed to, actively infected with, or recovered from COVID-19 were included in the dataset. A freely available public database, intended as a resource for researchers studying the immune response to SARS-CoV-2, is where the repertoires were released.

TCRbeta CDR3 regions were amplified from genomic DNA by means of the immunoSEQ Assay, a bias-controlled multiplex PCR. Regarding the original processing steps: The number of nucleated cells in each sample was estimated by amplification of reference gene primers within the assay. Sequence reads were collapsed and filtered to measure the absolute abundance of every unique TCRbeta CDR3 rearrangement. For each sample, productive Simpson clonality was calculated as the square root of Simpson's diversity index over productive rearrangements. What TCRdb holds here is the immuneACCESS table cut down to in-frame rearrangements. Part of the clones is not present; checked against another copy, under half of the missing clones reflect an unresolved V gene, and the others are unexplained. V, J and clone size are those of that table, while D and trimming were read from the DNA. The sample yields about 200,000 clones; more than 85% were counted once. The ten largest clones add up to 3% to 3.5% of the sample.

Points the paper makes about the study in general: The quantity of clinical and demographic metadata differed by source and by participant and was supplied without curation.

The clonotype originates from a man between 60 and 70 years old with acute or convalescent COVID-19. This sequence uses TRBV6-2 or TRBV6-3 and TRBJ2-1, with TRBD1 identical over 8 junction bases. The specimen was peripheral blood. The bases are TGTGCCAGCAGTCAGGACAGGGATAGTGAGCAGTTCTTC. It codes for CASSQDRDSEQFF.